This T cell receptor beta chain was sequenced during a study of technical replicates of blood from a few donors. Germline V gives CDR1 SGHVS, CDR2 FQNEAQ. CDR3 length: 13 residues. V lost 3 bases, J lost 0 bases, and 5 bases lay in between. Profiled with immunoSEQ multiplex PCR; TCRdb holds only in-frame clones, not every one. There are tens of thousands of clones in the sample; 85% to 95% occur only once, and under 5% lies in the top ten. The clonotype comes from a human donor in good health. Some clones in this sample may be carry-over from other donors' samples. The chain recombines TRBV7-8 with TRBJ1-2; no clear D gene. Material for sequencing was PBMCs. CDR3 DNA: TGTGCCAGCAGCTTGTACACTAACTATGGCTACACCTTC. This gives the protein CASSLYTNYGYTF.